The 25 T cell receptor beta chains in this list originate from one sample, sequenced in a study of T cells after yellow fever vaccination. One entry per CDR3 protein results from TCRdb running MiXCR on the 5' RACE reads. The profile shows more than 350,000 distinct CDR3 sequences, about 9.9% of them singletons. The sequencing here drew on PBMCs, taken on the day of the first yellow fever vaccination. The receptors derive from a man aged 18 to 29 who received the YFV17D yellow fever vaccine.

The chain recombines TRBV20-1 with TRBJ2-5; 7 bases line up with TRBD1. CDR1 and CDR2 (germline): DFQATT, SNEGSKA (reference sequence). V shed 0 bases and J 4 bases; nucleotides not matched to a gene: 8. CDR3 size: 15 residues. This chain's CDR3 is CSARDGQGVGETQYF. CDR3 coding DNA: TGCAGTGCTAGAGATGGGCAGGGGGTAGGAGAGACCCAGTACTTC.

This chain connects TRBV7-6 to TRBJ1-1; D perhaps matches TRBD1 (5 bases). The germline gives CDR1 SGHVS, CDR2 FNYEAQ. CDR3 length: 14 amino acids. V lost 2 bases and J 3 bases, leaving 10 bases between the germline ends. The CDR3 DNA is TGTGCCAGCAGCTTAAGACAGCGGGACACTGAAGCTTTCTTT. As protein: CASSLRQRDTEAFF. The whole variable domain, remainder taken from reference TRBV7-6 and TRBJ1-1, is GAGVSQSPRYKVTKRGQDVALRCDPISGHVSLYWYRQALGQGPEFLTYFNYEAQQDKSGLPNDRFSAERPEGSISTLTIQRTEQRDSAMYRCASSLRQRDTEAFFGQGTRLTVV.

This clonotype was seen a few times. V gene TRBV12-3 or TRBV12-4 combines with J gene TRBJ2-5; 8 bases are shared with TRBD2. The CDR3 extends over 14 amino acids. V shed 5 bases and J 7 bases; nucleotides not matched to a gene: 9. In DNA form, the CDR3 reads TGTGCCAGCAGTACCTCAGCGGGGGATGGGACCCAGTACTTC. It yields the protein CASSTSAGDGTQYF.

Many counts were recorded for this clonotype. V and J are TRBV7-8 and TRBJ1-1; D remains unclear. This CDR3 comprises 16 residues. V shed 6 bases and J shed 6 bases, with 23 bases lying between them. Germline V gene sequence: CDR1 SGHVS, CDR2 FQNEAQ. DNA for the CDR3: TGTGCCAGCAGTCATATCGTACAGACTGGGGTAGCTGAAGCTTTCTTT. It is translated as CASSHIVQTGVAEAFF.

This clonotype has only a few counts. The V call is TRBV18, the J call TRBJ2-1; D ambiguous. Germline lookup yields CDR1 KGHSH and CDR2 LQKENI. V was trimmed by 6 bases and J by 9 bases, leaving 15 bases between them. This CDR3 is built from 13 residues. The CDR3 sequence is CASSKDAAAEQFF. CDR3 DNA: TGTGCCAGCTCCAAGGACGCAGCAGCTGAGCAGTTCTTC.

The table lists this clonotype with a few counts. CDR3 sequence (DNA): TGTGCCATCAGGCAGACTAGCGGGGGATCAGATACGCAGTATTTT. It encodes CAIRQTSGGSDTQYF. This chain joins TRBV10-3 and TRBJ2-3, with 12 bases lining up with TRBD2. This CDR3 has 15 amino acids. The germline gives CDR1 ENHRY, CDR2 SYGVKD. Trimming at V came to 6 bases and at J to 4 bases, leaving 5 bases not matched to a gene.

The chain links TRBV5-1 to TRBJ2-3; D may be TRBD1 (6 bases). CDR1 is SGHRS and CDR2 is YFSETQ in the germline V gene. The V end was cut by 6 bases, the J end by 5 bases, with 13 bases between. The CDR3 spans 13 residues. The CDR3 DNA is TGCGCCAGCATGGCAGGGGCAGGAGATACGCAGTATTTT. Its translation is CASMAGAGDTQYF.

This clonotype was detected only a few times. The chain combines TRBV2 with TRBJ2-7, with 7 bases lining up with TRBD2. The germline V gene has CDR1 SNHLY and CDR2 FYNNEI. The CDR3 is 14 residues long. With 6 bases clipped from V and 4 bases from J, the junction kept 9 bases outside the gene matches. CDR3 DNA sequence: TGTGCCAGCAGCGGCGGGGGACTACCATACGAGCAGTACGTC. This encodes CASSGGGLPYEQYV.

This clonotype was counted a few times. The genes are TRBV9 and TRBJ2-7; tentatively, D is TRBD2 (6 bases). The CDR3 is 12 amino acids. V lost 3 bases and J lost 13, with 17 bases in between. Germline V gene lookup returns CDR1 SGDLS and CDR2 YYNGEE. The CDR3 sequence is CASSARGTGVYV. The DNA of the CDR3 is TGTGCCAGCAGCGCCCGAGGGACGGGGGTATACGTC.

This clonotype was observed a handful of times. The J gene is TRBJ2-6, the V gene TRBV10-3; the D gene could be TRBD1 or TRBD2 (5 bases each). CDR1 and CDR2 (germline): ENHRY, SYGVKD. V shed 0 bases and J shed 2 bases, with 8 bases lying between them. CDR3 length: 16 residues. The CDR3, as DNA: TGTGCCATCAGTGAGTCTATGGGGGCTGGGGCCAACGTCCTGACTTTC. Its translation: CAISESMGAGANVLTF.

This clonotype was seen repeatedly, ten times or more. The gene calls are TRBV24-1 and TRBJ2-1; D remains ambiguous. The CDR3 sequence is 19 residues long. CDR1 KGHDR and CDR2 SFDVKD come from the germline V gene. The ends were cut back, 3 bases at V and 0 bases at J, with 20 bases in the middle. CDR3 loop: CATSDTLRQPSTSYNEQFF. In DNA, the CDR3 is TGTGCCACCAGTGATACACTCCGGCAGCCCTCCACCTCCTACAATGAGCAGTTCTTC.

A few counts support this clonotype. The gene calls are TRBV12-3 or TRBV12-4 and TRBJ1-6; D is ambiguous. V was shortened by 3 bases and J by 5 bases, with 32 bases between the two germline ends. This CDR3 has 22 residues. The CDR3: CASSLRSERVLFRESDNSPLHF. DNA of the CDR3: TGTGCCAGCAGTTTGAGGTCAGAGCGAGTACTATTTCGGGAGTCCGATAATTCACCCCTCCACTTT.

The rearrangement uses TRBV11-2 and TRBJ2-7; 11 bases map to TRBD2. This CDR3 region has 15 residues. With 1 base clipped from V and 2 bases from J, the junction kept 1 base outside the gene matches. In germline, CDR1 is SGHAT, CDR2 FQNNGV. In DNA, the CDR3 is TGTGCCAGCAGCTTAGGTAGCGGGGGGGCCTACGAGCAGTACTTC. This codes for CASSLGSGGAYEQYF.

The chain's CDR3 is CASSAEVGNEQFF. DNA of the CDR3: TGTGCCAGCAGCGCGGAGGTCGGCAATGAGCAGTTCTTC. The chain carries TRBV9 and TRBJ2-1, with a weak D call TRBD2 (5 bases). Per the germline V gene, CDR1 is SGDLS and CDR2 is YYNGEE. CDR3 size: 13 residues. Trimming removed 3 bases from V and 6 bases from J, with 10 bases in between.

This clonotype has only a few counts. The chain employs TRBV4-1 and TRBJ1-5, with 9 bases identical to TRBD1. Germline assignment: CDR1 MGHRA and CDR2 YSYEKL. With V trimmed by 3 bases and J by 5 bases, 8 bases remained unmatched. The CDR3 is 16 amino acids. The CDR3, as DNA: TGCGCCAGCAGCCATACAGGGGGCATAAGGCATCAGCCCCAGCATTTT. Protein: CASSHTGGIRHQPQHF.

The V and J genes are TRBV3-1 and TRBJ2-5; no reliable D call. Trimming cost V 7 bases and J 2 bases, with 11 bases left between them. CDR3 size: 13 residues. The germline gives CDR1 LGHDT, CDR2 YNNKEL (reference sequence). The CDR3 region is CASKEGPQETQYF. CDR3 coding DNA: TGTGCCAGCAAAGAAGGGCCTCAAGAGACCCAGTACTTC.

This clonotype was counted a few times. The V and J genes are TRBV4-1 and TRBJ2-5, with D unresolved. Germline CDR1 reads MGHRA; CDR2 reads YSYEKL. This CDR3 region has 17 residues. The V end lost 4 bases, the J end lost 5 bases, and 23 bases lay between the germline ends. The CDR3 DNA is TGCGCCAGCAGCCTGCAGGCCCCCTGGGCTTTAGTGGAGACCCAGTACTTC. Its translation is CASSLQAPWALVETQYF.

The V and J genes are TRBV6-5 and TRBJ1-5, with TRBD1 as a possible D gene (5 bases). The CDR3 is made up of 16 amino acids. Trimming pared 2 bases from V and 3 bases from J, leaving 14 bases between. CDR1 MNHEY and CDR2 SVGAGI come from the germline V gene. In nucleotides, the CDR3 is TGTGCCAGCAGTTACATCGGGGGTGGGGCCAATCAGCCCCAGCATTTT. Protein sequence: CASSYIGGGANQPQHF.

This clonotype was seen at least ten times. The chain has TRBV6-2 or TRBV6-3 and TRBJ2-7; D ambiguous. This CDR3 region has 11 residues. The germline V gene encodes CDR1 MNHEY and CDR2 SVGEGT. Trimming removed 5 bases at V and 4 bases at J, with 6 bases between. CDR3 sequence: CASSGGYEQYF. DNA of the CDR3: TGTGCCAGCAGTGGCGGATACGAGCAGTACTTC.

The rearrangement links TRBV7-9 to TRBJ2-3, with D unresolved. Trimming left V 8 bases short and J 6 bases short, with 15 bases between. Per the germline V gene, CDR1 is SEHNR and CDR2 is FQNEAQ (reference sequence). CDR3 size: 13 residues. The DNA of the CDR3 is TGTGCCAGCTTGCGTCAGATGGCTGATACGCAGTATTTT. Translation gives CASLRQMADTQYF.

A few counts support this clonotype. The V and J genes are TRBV6-1 and TRBJ2-7; TRBD2 agrees at 8 bases. The CDR3 consists of 17 residues. The junction had 18 bases not matched to a gene; V was cut back by 8 bases and J by 3 bases. Germline loops: CDR1 MNHNS, CDR2 SASEGT. Here the CDR3 DNA reads TGTGCCAGCCGCCGTGAATGGTTGGGCGGGGGGAACTACGAGCAGTACTTC. Protein: CASRREWLGGGNYEQYF.

There are a few counts of this clonotype. This chain links TRBV9 with TRBJ2-1, with TRBD2 identical over 10 bases. CDR1 is SGDLS and CDR2 is YYNGEE in the germline V gene. J lost 10 bases, V lost 0 bases, and 7 bases had no gene match. The CDR3 runs 15 residues. CDR3 loop: CASSVELAGAGEQFF. The CDR3 DNA reads TGTGCCAGCAGCGTAGAGCTAGCGGGGGCGGGCGAGCAGTTCTTC.

This clonotype has more than one count but fewer than ten. The chain recombines TRBV19 with TRBJ1-1; D remains unclear. This CDR3 has 13 amino acids. Germline V gene data show CDR1 as LNHDA and CDR2 as SQIVND (reference sequence). Trimming pared 5 bases from V and 4 bases from J, leaving 11 bases between. This CDR3 reads CASSPIGSTEAFF. CDR3 DNA sequence: TGTGCCAGTAGTCCAATTGGGTCCACTGAAGCTTTCTTT. Based on the CDR3 plus reference TRBV19 and TRBJ1-1, the full variable domain is DGGITQSPKYLFRKEGQNVTLSCEQNLNHDAMYWYRQDPGQGLRLIYYSQIVNDFQKGDIAEGYSVSREKKESFPLTVTSAQKNPTAFYLCASSPIGSTEAFFGQGTRLTVV.

This clonotype was detected only a few times. J is TRBJ2-3 and V is TRBV4-3, with D possibly being TRBD1 (6 bases). The V gene's germline CDR1 is LGHNA and CDR2 YSLEER. The CDR3 consists of 15 residues. V was pared by 6 bases and J by 6 bases, with 19 bases between. The CDR3 region has the DNA TGCGCCAGCAGTCAAACCGTTTCTAGGGGGGATACGCAGTATTTT. Residues: CASSQTVSRGDTQYF.

CDR3 region: CASSFSPYEQYF. DNA of the CDR3: TGTGCCAGCAGTTTTTCTCCCTACGAGCAGTACTTC. The rearrangement uses TRBV12-3 or TRBV12-4 and TRBJ2-7; D is undetermined. The V end lost 3 bases, the J end lost 2 bases, and 5 bases lay between the germline ends. This CDR3 has 12 residues.